The rows below give T cell receptor beta chains drawn from one sample of a study of persistence of HIV-infected CD4 T cells. Sequenced by immunoSEQ multiplex PCR; TCRdb stores in-frame clones only, minus some. The sample lists tens of thousands of clones, around 72% occurring once. Antigens for these TCRs are unknown. The material sequenced was CD4+ T cells sorted from PBMCs after 18-hour stimulation, taken from a patient who received antiretroviral therapy. The receptor source for this set is an adult man with HIV who was CMV-seropositive. CDR3s include the opening cysteine and the closing phenylalanine or tryptophan. Fields, in order: clone size, D gene, J gene, V gene, CDR3 DNA, CDR3 protein. The D gene is left open where the match is weak. Size is omitted from some rows. Given values are once, few, many or a class for expanded clones.

NA	NA	TRBJ2-7	TRBV4-2	TGTGCCAGCAGCCAAGACAGGGGCGAGCAGTACTTC	CASSQDRGEQYF
NA	NA	TRBJ2-3	TRBV21-1	TGTGCCAGCAGCAAGTGGGGACTAGCGGGGTGGGGCACAGATACGCAGTATTTT	CASSKWGLAGWGTDTQYF
NA	NA	TRBJ1-3	TRBV6-1	TGTGCCAGCAGTGAAGTGGGAGGTACTGGAAACACCATATATTTT	CASSEVGGTGNTIYF
NA	NA	TRBJ1-2	TRBV6-4	TGTGCCAGCAGTGACTTAGGACAGAGGGGCTACACCTTC	CASSDLGQRGYTF
NA	NA	TRBJ2-6	TRBV18	TGTGCCAGCTCATCGCGTGGCAGCTCTGGGGCCAACGTCCTGACTTTC	CASSSRGSSGANVLTF
NA	TRBD1	TRBJ2-7	TRBV18	TGTGCCAGCTCACCGGTCGGACAGGACGACTACGAGCAGTACTTC	CASSPVGQDDYEQYF
NA	TRBD1	TRBJ1-5	TRBV19	TGTGCCAGTACCCTGGGACAGGGGAGGTCGGGACAGCCCCAGCATTTT	CASTLGQGRSGQPQHF
once	NA	TRBJ2-3	TRBV6-5	TGTGCCAGCAGTTATCGTTACAAGTTTAGCACAGATACGCAGTATTTT	CASSYRYKFSTDTQYF
NA	TRBD1	TRBJ1-5	TRBV5-6	TGTGCCAGCAGCTTGTGGGGAGGGGGCGGCAATCAGCCCCAGCATTTT	CASSLWGGGGNQPQHF
NA	NA	TRBJ1-2	TRBV10-3	TGTGCCATCAGTGCCCTTTTGGCTGGCTACACCTTC	CAISALLAGYTF
NA	NA	TRBJ1-2	TRBV7-2	TGTGCCAGCATCCAAGGGGCGAACTTGGAGGGCTACACCTTC	CASIQGANLEGYTF
NA	TRBD1	TRBJ2-2	TRBV27	TGTGCCAGCAGGTCGGGACAGACGAACACCGGGGAGCTGTTTTTT	CASRSGQTNTGELFF
NA	NA	TRBJ1-4	TRBV28	TGTGCATCCCGTAACAGCGCCCGAAATGAAAAACTGTTTTTT	CASRNSARNEKLFF
NA	NA	TRBJ1-1	TRBV18	TGTGCCAGCTCACCACAGGAGAACACTGAAGCTTTCTTT	CASSPQENTEAFF
NA	NA	TRBJ1-6	TRBV5-6	TGTGCCAGCAGCCTGAGGGCTGTTCCAGGTTCACCCCTCCACTTT	CASSLRAVPGSPLHF
NA	NA	TRBJ1-5	TRBV28	TGTGCCAGCAGCTTAGGGTCCCAAGGCAATCAGCCCCAGCATTTT	CASSLGSQGNQPQHF
NA	TRBD2	TRBJ2-5	TRBV4-1	TGCGCCAGCATGCCAGCGGGAGGCCTGTACCAAGAGACCCAGTACTTC	CASMPAGGLYQETQYF
once	NA	TRBJ1-5	TRBV6-5	TGTGCCAGCAGCGTATCGGACACTCAGCCCCAGCATTTT	CASSVSDTQPQHF
few	NA	TRBJ2-2	TRBV4-3	TGCGCCAGCAGCCAAGGGGGGTCCGGTGGGAAGCTGTTTTTT	CASSQGGSGGKLFF
NA	NA	TRBJ2-1	TRBV6-6	TGTGCCAGCAGCTCCTTAGGGACAAAACAGTTCTTC	CASSSLGTKQFF
once	NA	TRBJ1-2	TRBV10-3	TGTGCCATCAGCACAGGCGGGACGGACTCACGCTACACCTTC	CAISTGGTDSRYTF
NA	NA	TRBJ2-7	TRBV6-2/TRBV6-3	TGTGCCAGCAGCCCCGGCCCCTACGAGCAGTACTTC	CASSPGPYEQYF
NA	NA	TRBJ1-4	TRBV5-8	TGTGCCAGCAGCTTGGTGCAGGTGAATGAAAAACTGTTTTTT	CASSLVQVNEKLFF
once	NA	TRBJ1-2	TRBV19	TGTGCCAGTAGTATAAAAGAAATTAACTATGGCTACACCTTC	CASSIKEINYGYTF
NA	NA	TRBJ2-3	TRBV27	TGTGCCAGCAGTTTTCTGTTAGGGTCCACAGATACGCAGTATTTT	CASSFLLGSTDTQYF
few	NA	TRBJ1-4	TRBV7-8	TGTGCCAGCAGCTTAGCGACTGTCTGGCAGACGGCTTCTAATGAAAAACTGTTTTTT	CASSLATVWQTASNEKLFF
NA	NA	TRBJ1-2	TRBV7-2	TGTGCCAGCAGCTCCCAGGGGATCTATGGCTACACCTTC	CASSSQGIYGYTF
few	NA	TRBJ2-2	TRBV23-1	TGCGCCAGCAGTCAGAGCCCTAATTCGAACACCGGGGAGCTGTTTTTT	CASSQSPNSNTGELFF
NA	NA	TRBJ2-3	TRBV4-2	TGTGCCAGCAGCCAAGAACGGACTACGCAGTATTTT	CASSQERTTQYF
NA	NA	TRBJ2-2	TRBV11-1	TGTGCCAGCAGCCGACCCAAGGCCGGGGAGCTGTTTTTT	CASSRPKAGELFF
NA	TRBD1	TRBJ1-4	TRBV3-1/TRBV3-2	TGTGCCAGCAGCCGCGGACAGGACTTTCCAACTAATGAAAAACTGTTTTTT	CASSRGQDFPTNEKLFF
NA	NA	TRBJ2-7	TRBV18	TGTGCCAGCTCAGCCCGAGAGTACGAGCAGTACTTC	CASSAREYEQYF
NA	TRBD2	TRBJ2-1	TRBV6-5	TGTGCCAGCACCGGGACTACTCTGTCCTACAATGAGCAGTTCTTC	CASTGTTLSYNEQFF
few	TRBD1	TRBJ1-1	TRBV19	TGTGCCAGTAGAGGGACAGGGGGTGGAGGGAACACTGAAGCTTTCTTT	CASRGTGGGGNTEAFF
NA	TRBD2	TRBJ2-2	TRBV6-6	TGTGCCAGCAGCCAGGCAGCGGGAGTGAATACCGGGGAGCTGTTTTTT	CASSQAAGVNTGELFF
NA	TRBD1	TRBJ1-1	TRBV6-1	TGTGCCAGCAGTGACGCCGGGACAGGGAGAACTGAAGCTTTCTTT	CASSDAGTGRTEAFF
NA	TRBD1	TRBJ1-5	TRBV7-9	TGTGCCAGCAGCGCGACAGGGGTATCGGTTCAGCCCCAGCATTTT	CASSATGVSVQPQHF
NA	NA	TRBJ2-3	TRBV28	TGTGCCACCTCACTTGACACGACGCAGTATTTT	CATSLDTTQYF
NA	NA	TRBJ1-1	TRBV10-2	TGCGCCAGCAGACCCGATAACAGTTTCATGAACACTGAAGCTTTCTTT	CASRPDNSFMNTEAFF
NA	NA	TRBJ2-3	TRBV19	TGTGCCAGTAGTCTTTCCAGGGCCGCAGATACGCAGTATTTT	CASSLSRAADTQYF
NA	NA	TRBJ1-3	TRBV18	TGTGCCAGCTCACCAGGGGGAGAGACAATGGGCACCATATATTTT	CASSPGGETMGTIYF
NA	NA	TRBJ1-3	TRBV3-1/TRBV3-2	TGTGCCAGCAGCCAAGGTGACACCGTCTCTGGAAACACCATATATTTT	CASSQGDTVSGNTIYF